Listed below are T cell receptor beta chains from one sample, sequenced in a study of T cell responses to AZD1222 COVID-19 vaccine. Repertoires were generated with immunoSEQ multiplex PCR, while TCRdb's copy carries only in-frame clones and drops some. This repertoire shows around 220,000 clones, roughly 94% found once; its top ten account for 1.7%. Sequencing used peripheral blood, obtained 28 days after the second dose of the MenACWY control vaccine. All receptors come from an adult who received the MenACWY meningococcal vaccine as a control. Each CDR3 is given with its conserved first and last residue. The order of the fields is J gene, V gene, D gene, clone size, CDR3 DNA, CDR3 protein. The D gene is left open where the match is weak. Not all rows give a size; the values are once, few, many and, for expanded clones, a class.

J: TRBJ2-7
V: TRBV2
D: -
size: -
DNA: TGTGCCAGCAGTGATGGTCTTTACGAGCAGTACTTC
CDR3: CASSDGLYEQYF

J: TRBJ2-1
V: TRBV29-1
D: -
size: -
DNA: TGCAGCGTTGAAGATCCTGGGGGTTCGAGGCCAAGCTCCTACAATGAGCAGTTCTTC
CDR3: CSVEDPGGSRPSSYNEQFF

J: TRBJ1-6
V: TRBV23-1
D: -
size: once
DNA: TGCGCCAGCACCTCCCATGACCTAGTTCCTAATTCACCCCTCCACTTT
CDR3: CASTSHDLVPNSPLHF

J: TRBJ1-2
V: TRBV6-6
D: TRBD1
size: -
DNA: TGTGCCAGCAGTACACAGGGGCAGGGCTACACCTTC
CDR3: CASSTQGQGYTF

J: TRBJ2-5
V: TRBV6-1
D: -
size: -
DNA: TGTGCCAGCAGTGAACGGGACACCCTAAGGAGAGAGACCCAGTACTTC
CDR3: CASSERDTLRRETQYF

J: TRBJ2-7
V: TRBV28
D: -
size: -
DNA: TGTGCCAGCACTAAACGTCGGGAGCGATCCTACGAGCAGTACTTC
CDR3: CASTKRRERSYEQYF

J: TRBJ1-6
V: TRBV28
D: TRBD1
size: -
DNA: TGTGCCAGCAGTTCAGTCTCTCGACAGGGAAAAAATTCACCCCTCCACTTT
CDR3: CASSSVSRQGKNSPLHF

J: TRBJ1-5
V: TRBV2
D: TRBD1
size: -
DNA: TGTGCCAGCAGAGACAGGGGGCGACTTCAGCCCCAGCATTTT
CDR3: CASRDRGRLQPQHF

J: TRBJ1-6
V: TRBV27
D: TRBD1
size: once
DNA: TGTGCCAGCAGTCCGACGACAGGGCGGTCACCCCTCCACTTT
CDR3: CASSPTTGRSPLHF

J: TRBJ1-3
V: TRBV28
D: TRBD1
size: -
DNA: TGTGCCAGCAGCAGGACAGGGAACTCTGGAAACACCATATATTTT
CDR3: CASSRTGNSGNTIYF

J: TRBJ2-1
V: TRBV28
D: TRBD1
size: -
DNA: TGTGCCAGCAGGGCAAGGACAGGGTGGGACGGGCAGAATGAGCAGTTCTTC
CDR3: CASRARTGWDGQNEQFF

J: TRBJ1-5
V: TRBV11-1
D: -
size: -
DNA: TGTGCCAGCAGCTTAGGGCGGAGTAGCAATCAGCCCCAGCATTTT
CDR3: CASSLGRSSNQPQHF

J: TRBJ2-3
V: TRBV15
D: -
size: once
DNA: TGTGCCACCAGCCCTCAATCGGGAGATACGCAGTATTTT
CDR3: CATSPQSGDTQYF

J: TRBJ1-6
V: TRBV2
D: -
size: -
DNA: TGTGCCAGCAGTGGAGAGGGTTTGAATTCACCCCTCCACTTT
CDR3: CASSGEGLNSPLHF

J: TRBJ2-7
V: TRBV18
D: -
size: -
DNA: TGTGCCAGCTCCCAGACACCAGTCTACGAGCAGTACTTC
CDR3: CASSQTPVYEQYF

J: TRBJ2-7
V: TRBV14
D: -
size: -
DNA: TGTGCCAGCAGCCAAAATGTGAACACTGGGGCCTACGAGCAGTACTTC
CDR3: CASSQNVNTGAYEQYF

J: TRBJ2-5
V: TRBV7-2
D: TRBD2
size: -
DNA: TGTGCCAGCAGCTTAGGTATCCAGCGGGGGTCCGAAGAGACCCAGTACTTC
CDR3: CASSLGIQRGSEETQYF

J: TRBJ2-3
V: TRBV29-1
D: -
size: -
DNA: TGCAGCGTTGGTGGGTCGACAGATACGCAGTATTTT
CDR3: CSVGGSTDTQYF

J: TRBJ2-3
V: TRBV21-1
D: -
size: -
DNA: TGTGCCAGCAGCATTCGATGGACTAGCGGGCAAAGCACAGATACGCAGTATTTT
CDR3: CASSIRWTSGQSTDTQYF

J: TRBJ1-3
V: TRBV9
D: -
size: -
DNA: TGTGCCTCCCAAAGGGGCTCTGGAAACACCATATATTTT
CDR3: CASQRGSGNTIYF

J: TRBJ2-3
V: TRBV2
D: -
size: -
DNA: TGTGCCAGCAGTGGACTAGGGACAACAGATACGCAGTATTTT
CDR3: CASSGLGTTDTQYF

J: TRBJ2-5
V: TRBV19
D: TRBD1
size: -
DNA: TGTGCCAGTAGTACAGACAGGGGGGCAGAGACCCAGTACTTC
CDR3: CASSTDRGAETQYF

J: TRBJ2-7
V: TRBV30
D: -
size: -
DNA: TGTGCCTGGGCGCGAGTAGGCGCCTACGAGCAGTACTTC
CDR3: CAWARVGAYEQYF

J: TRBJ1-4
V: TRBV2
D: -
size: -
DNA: TGTGCCAGCAGCGAACGGGGAGGAGAACTGTTTTTT
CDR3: CASSERGGELFF

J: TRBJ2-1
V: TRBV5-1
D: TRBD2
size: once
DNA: TGCGCCAGCAGTCCAGGACTAGCCTTCAATGAGCAGTTCTTC
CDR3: CASSPGLAFNEQFF

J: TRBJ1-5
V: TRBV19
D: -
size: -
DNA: TGTGCCAGTACCCCGAGTGGCGGGAGTGGACAGCCCCAGCATTTT
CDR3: CASTPSGGSGQPQHF

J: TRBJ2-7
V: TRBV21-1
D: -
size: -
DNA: TGTGCCAGCAGCAAAAGTCGGACAGCCTACGAGCAGTACTTC
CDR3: CASSKSRTAYEQYF

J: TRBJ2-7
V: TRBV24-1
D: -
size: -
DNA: TGTGCCACCAGTGATGCGCAGGGAGGCGAGCAGTACTTC
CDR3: CATSDAQGGEQYF

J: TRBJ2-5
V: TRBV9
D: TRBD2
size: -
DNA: TGTGCCAGCAGCGTAGCCGGGGAGGGCCAAGAGACCCAGTACTTC
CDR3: CASSVAGEGQETQYF

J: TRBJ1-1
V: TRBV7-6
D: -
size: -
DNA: TGTGCCAGCAGCCCGGGAAGGCACCTGAACACTGAAGCTTTCTTT
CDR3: CASSPGRHLNTEAFF

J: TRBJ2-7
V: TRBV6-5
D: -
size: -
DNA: TGTGCCAGCAGTTCGGGGGTTCCCGACGAGCAGTACTTC
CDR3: CASSSGVPDEQYF

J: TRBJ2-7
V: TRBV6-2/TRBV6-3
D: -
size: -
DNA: TGTGCCAGCAGTTACGGCGGGCGTTCCTACGAGCAGTACTTC
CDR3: CASSYGGRSYEQYF

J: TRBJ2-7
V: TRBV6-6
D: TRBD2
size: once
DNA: TGTGCCAGCACCAAGGGACTAGCCTACGAGCAGTACTTC
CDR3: CASTKGLAYEQYF

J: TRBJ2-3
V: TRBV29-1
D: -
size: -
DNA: TGCAGCGTTGACCGGGGGGCCACAGATACGCAGTATTTT
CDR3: CSVDRGATDTQYF

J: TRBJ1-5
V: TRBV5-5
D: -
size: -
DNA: TGTGCCAGCAGCTTGGTACAGTATAGCAATCAGCCCCAGCATTTT
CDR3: CASSLVQYSNQPQHF

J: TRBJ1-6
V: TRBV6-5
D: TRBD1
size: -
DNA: TGTGCCAGCAGTTCCGACAGGGCTAATTCACCCCTCCACTTT
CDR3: CASSSDRANSPLHF

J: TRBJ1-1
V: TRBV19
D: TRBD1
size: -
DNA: TGTGCCAGTCGGACAGGGGCCTTGAACACTGAAGCTTTCTTT
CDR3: CASRTGALNTEAFF

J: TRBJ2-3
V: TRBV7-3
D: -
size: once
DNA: TGTGCCAGCAGCCCGGGTGTGAGCACAGATACGCAGTATTTT
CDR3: CASSPGVSTDTQYF

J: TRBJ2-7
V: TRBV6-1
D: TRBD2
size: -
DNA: TGTGCCAGCAGTGAATCCGGGACTAGCGGCGACGAGCAGTACTTC
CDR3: CASSESGTSGDEQYF

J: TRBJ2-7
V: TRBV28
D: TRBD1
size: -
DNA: TGTGCCAGCAGTCTTACAGGGGTGAGGAACGAGCAGTACTTC
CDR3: CASSLTGVRNEQYF

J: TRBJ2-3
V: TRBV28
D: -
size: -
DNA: TGTGCCAGCACCGAATATGAGAGGGGGAGAAGCACAGATACGCAGTATTTT
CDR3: CASTEYERGRSTDTQYF

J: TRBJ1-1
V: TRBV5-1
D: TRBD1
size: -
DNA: TGCGCCAGCAGCTCACAACGGGACAGGGGTGGCACTGAAGCTTTCTTT
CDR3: CASSSQRDRGGTEAFF

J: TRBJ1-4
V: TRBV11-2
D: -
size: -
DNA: TGTGCTAGCAGCTCTAGGACACTGAATGAAAAACTGTTTTTT
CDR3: CASSSRTLNEKLFF

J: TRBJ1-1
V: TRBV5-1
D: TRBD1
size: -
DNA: TGCGCCAGCAGCAGAGGACAGGATCCTGAAGCTTTCTTT
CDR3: CASSRGQDPEAFF

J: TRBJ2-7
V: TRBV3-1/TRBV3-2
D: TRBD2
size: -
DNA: TGTGCCAGCAGCCCCCCGTGGGTAGCGGGGGTGAACGAGCAGTACTTC
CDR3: CASSPPWVAGVNEQYF

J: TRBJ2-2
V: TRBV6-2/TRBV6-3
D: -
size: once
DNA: TGTGCCAGCAGCCACACCGGCGGCGGGGAGCTGTTTTTT
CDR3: CASSHTGGGELFF

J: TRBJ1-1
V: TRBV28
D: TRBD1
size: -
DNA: TGTGCCAGCAGTTGGGACGACAGGGGACCTGAAGCTTTCTTT
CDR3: CASSWDDRGPEAFF

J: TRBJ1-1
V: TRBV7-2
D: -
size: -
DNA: TGTGCCAGCAGCCCCAACAGGGTGGGTTCGAACACTGAAGCTTTCTTT
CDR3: CASSPNRVGSNTEAFF

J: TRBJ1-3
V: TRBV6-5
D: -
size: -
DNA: TGTGCCAGCAGTAGGGGGTTTGGAAACACCATATATTTT
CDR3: CASSRGFGNTIYF

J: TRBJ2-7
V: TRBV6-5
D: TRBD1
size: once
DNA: TGTGCCAGCAGTTACTCCCTGACAGGGTCCTACGAGCAGTACTTC
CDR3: CASSYSLTGSYEQYF